This TCR beta chain was documented in a study of Ad26.COV2.S vaccination and SARS-CoV-2 variants (dated by TCRdb to the early 2020s). Study-level background: Donors in the vaccine arm were drawn from COV1001, a phase I-IIa trial of Ad26.COV2.S in healthy adults that was multicentre, randomized, double-blind and placebo-controlled. Trial participants were randomized into five groups of five: low-dose or high-dose Ad26.COV2.S given once or twice, or placebo on both occasions. TCRbeta repertoire sequencing served as the tool for gauging how specific and how broad the SARS-CoV-2-reactive T cell receptors were following Ad26.COV2.S vaccination. Blinding of investigators to trial group allocation was maintained during experiments and outcome assessment. Dosing of Ad26.COV2.S was intramuscular, at either 5x10^10 or 1x10^11 viral particles, delivered as one shot or as two shots spaced 56 days apart. A total of approximately 32 samples were included in the TCR-sequenced set, comprising roughly 19 Ad26.COV2.S vaccine recipients, 5 placebo recipients and 8 SARS-CoV-2 convalescent individuals.

V loses 6 bases, J loses 5 bases, and the germline ends lie 14 bases apart. From the germline V gene, CDR1 is MNHEY and CDR2 is SVGAGI. The CDR3 spans 15 residues, from the cysteine through the phenylalanine. CDR3 DNA is the only sequence kept; it has 45 bases, read in frame from the first base. The immunoSEQ Assay was used to sequence TCRbeta CDR3 regions. After extraction, genomic DNA underwent amplification by bias-controlled multiplex PCR, followed by high-throughput sequencing. Per the authors' processing: To quantify the absolute abundance of every unique TCRbeta CDR3 region, sequences were collapsed and filtered. T cell fraction was estimated by normalizing TCRbeta template counts to usable DNA, which was measured by amplifying reference genes present in all nucleated cells. Repertoire TCRs were annotated as SARS-CoV-2-specific when V gene, CDR3 amino acid sequence and J gene were exactly matched to a known reactive TCR set. The reference SARS-CoV-2 TCR set came from MIRA and was filtered for enrichment in COVID-19-positive ImmuneCODE repertoires, removing public or cross-reactive TCRs. Using the MIRA antigens, annotated TCRs were further analysed by specific ORF or by position within an ORF. Depth was the summed frequency of annotated unique rearrangements, while breadth was defined as annotated unique rearrangements over total unique productive rearrangements. TCR breadth was compared between groups using two-sided Wilcoxon rank-sum tests. TCRdb re-hosts the immuneACCESS table, in-frame sequences only. Its copies lack some clones; in the studies checked, an unresolved V gene accounts for under half of them, and the cause for the rest is not known. V and J calls and clone size are as listed in that table; D and trimming were resolved from the DNA. In all, the sample holds 300,000 to 350,000 clones, and 86% of those were seen once. 1.5% to 2.5% of the sample rests with the top ten.

The paper as a whole reports these results and caveats: Higher spike-specific TCR breadth was observed in Ad26.COV2.S recipients than in placebo recipients (P = 0.0014). Vaccine and placebo recipients had similar non-spike TCR breadth, a finding consistent with the vaccine containing only spike. Comparing responses between vaccine doses or regimens was not something the study was powered to do. According to the authors, total T cell responses may have been underestimated by the TCR breadth and depth analyses. After vaccination, spike-specific CD8+ and CD4+ T cell responses were reported to show substantial breadth.

For this clone: What antigen it recognizes has not been identified. No quality values exist for individual bases; no much larger clone is one base distant.

Taken with the paper, the label for treatment or condition translates to: approximately 18 received Ad26.COV2.S at low or high dose, single or two shots; about 5 received placebo; per-sample allocation not given. For vaccine and placebo recipients, the sequenced repertoires came from samples collected on day 63 after the first injection. Cohort 1b enrolled about two dozen adults aged 18-55 years at a single site in Boston, USA, between 29 July and 7 August 2020. Ad26.COV2.S was a replication-incompetent adenovirus type 26 vector that expressed a prefusion-stabilized SARS-CoV-2 spike protein derived from the original Wuhan strain.

This specimen was peripheral blood, taken in a trial of Ad26.COV2.S vaccine versus placebo. The sequence links TRBV6-5 to TRBJ1-6; matching of 5 bases hints at TRBD1 as the D gene. The sequence derives from a person aged 18 to 65 who received the Ad26.COV2.S COVID-19 vaccine or a placebo. The nucleotides are TGTGCCAGCAGAACGGGGCTTTTGCATAATTCACCCCTCCACTTT. This yields the protein CASRTGLLHNSPLHF.